This TCR beta chain comes out of a study of cytomegalovirus exposure and HLA in healthy donors. CDR1 is SGHTA and CDR2 is FQGTGA in the germline V gene. The length of the CDR3 is 13 residues. The V gene lost 6 bases and the J gene lost 0 bases, with 8 bases spanning the gap. The PCR had 60 Vbeta and 13 Jbeta primers. Sequenced by immunoSEQ multiplex PCR; TCRdb stores in-frame clones only, minus some. Of about 140,000 clones listed, approximately 80% are singletons. This chain connects TRBV7-3 to TRBJ1-1; D gene unclear. Specimen: PBMCs. The receptor was isolated from an older woman in good health and CMV-seropositive. The CDR3 reads CASSVSVNTEAFF. CDR3 DNA: TGTGCCAGCAGTGTGAGTGTGAACACTGAAGCTTTCTTT.